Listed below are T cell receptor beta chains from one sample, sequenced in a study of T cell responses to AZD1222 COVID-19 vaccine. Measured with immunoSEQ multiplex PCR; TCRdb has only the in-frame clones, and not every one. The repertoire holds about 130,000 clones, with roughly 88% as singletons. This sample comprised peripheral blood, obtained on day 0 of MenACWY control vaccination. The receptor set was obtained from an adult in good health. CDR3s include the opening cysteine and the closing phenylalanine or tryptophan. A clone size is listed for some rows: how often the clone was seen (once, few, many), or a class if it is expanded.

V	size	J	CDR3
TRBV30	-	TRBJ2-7	CAWSPARWEYF
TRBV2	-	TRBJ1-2	CASSTTGGADGYTF
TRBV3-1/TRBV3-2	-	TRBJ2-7	CASSRGTSGTYEQYF
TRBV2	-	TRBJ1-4	CASSDDRGKLFF
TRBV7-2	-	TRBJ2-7	CASSLNTGAYEQYF
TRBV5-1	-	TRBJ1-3	CASSLPRDAGNTIYF
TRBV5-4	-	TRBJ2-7	CASSSRLAGEGEQYF
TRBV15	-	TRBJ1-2	CATSRDLMDGYTF
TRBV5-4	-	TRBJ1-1	CASTPSSMNTEAFF
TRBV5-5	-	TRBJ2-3	CASSLRDLTRDTQYF
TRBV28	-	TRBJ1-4	CASRKTGEGVGKLFF
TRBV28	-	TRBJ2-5	CASRGQETQYF
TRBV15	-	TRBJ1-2	CATSRDGGFSGYTF
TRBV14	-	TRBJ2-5	CASSHQTETQYF
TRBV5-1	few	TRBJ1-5	CASSLGQGRQPQHF
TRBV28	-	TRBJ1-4	CASSPPGQLNEKLFF
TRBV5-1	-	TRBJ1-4	CASSHQGTNEKLFF
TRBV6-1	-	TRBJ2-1	CASSGDRVQSYNEQFF
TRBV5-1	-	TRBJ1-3	CASSLRTGGENTIYF
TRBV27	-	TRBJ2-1	CASRARDSSYNEQFF
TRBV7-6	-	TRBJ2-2	CASSLASFNTGELFF
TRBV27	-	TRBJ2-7	CASSLRAGGFYEQYF
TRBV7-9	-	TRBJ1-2	CASSIGQGYYGYTF
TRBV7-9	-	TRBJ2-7	CASSLDRGSSYEQYF
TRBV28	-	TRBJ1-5	CASSFLYRGSNQPQHF
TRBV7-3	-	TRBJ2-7	CASSLTGSRDYEQYF
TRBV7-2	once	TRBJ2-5	CASSLLAGHGETQYF
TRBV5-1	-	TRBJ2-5	CASKGSQETQYF
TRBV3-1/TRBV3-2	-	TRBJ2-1	CASSQAAGLNNEQFF
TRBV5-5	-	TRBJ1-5	CASSLEGAHQPQHF
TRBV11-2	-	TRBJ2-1	CASSFPQAGIINEQFF
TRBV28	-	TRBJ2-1	CASSSGQGGNEQFF
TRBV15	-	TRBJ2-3	CATSREWRETSTDTQYF
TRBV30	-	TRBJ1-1	CAWKYKTGWNTEAFF
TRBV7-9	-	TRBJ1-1	CASSLVETGAFF
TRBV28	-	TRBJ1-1	CASGGGRTEAFF
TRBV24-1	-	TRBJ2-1	CATSDPLSRGESFEQFF
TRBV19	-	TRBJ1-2	CASSILWGQSYTF
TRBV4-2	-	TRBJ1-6	CASSQDTGGGSPLHF
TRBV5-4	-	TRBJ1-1	CASRPTNMNTEAFF
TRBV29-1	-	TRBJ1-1	CSVDTGYTEAFF
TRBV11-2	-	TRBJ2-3	CASSFRQGSTDTQYF
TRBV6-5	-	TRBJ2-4	CASSYRQGNNIQYF
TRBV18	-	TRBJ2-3	CASSPPIAAPDTQYF
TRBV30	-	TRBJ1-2	CAWSVLGQGVGGYTF
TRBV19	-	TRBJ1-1	CASSKRQALETEAFF
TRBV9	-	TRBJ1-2	CASSTGNYGYTF
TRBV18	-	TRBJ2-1	CASSRDSPDYNEQFF
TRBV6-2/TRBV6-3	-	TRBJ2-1	CASSPRRDYLDEQFF
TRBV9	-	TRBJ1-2	CASSSQGGTLDGYTF
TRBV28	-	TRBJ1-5	CASQGGSGNQPQHF
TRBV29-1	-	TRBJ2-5	CSVGRTGGRVGEAQYF